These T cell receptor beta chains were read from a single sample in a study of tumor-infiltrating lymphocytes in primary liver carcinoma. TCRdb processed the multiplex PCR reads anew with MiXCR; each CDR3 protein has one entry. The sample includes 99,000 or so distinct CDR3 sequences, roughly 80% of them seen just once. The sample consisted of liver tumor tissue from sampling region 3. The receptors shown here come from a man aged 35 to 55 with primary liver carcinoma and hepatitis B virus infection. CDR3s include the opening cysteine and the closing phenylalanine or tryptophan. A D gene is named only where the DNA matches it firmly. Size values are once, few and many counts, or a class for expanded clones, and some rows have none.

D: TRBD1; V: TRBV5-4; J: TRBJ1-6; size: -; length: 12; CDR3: CASIGQGSPLQF; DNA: TGCGCCAGCATCGGACAGGGGTCACCCCTCCAGTTT
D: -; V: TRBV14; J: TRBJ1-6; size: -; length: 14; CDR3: CTNSHSGEDSPLHF; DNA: TGTACCAACAGCCACTCAGGGGAAGATTCACCTCTCCACTTT
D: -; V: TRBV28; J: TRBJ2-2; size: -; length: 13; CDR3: CVSSLSNTGDLFF; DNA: TGTGTCAGCAGTTTAAGTAACACCGGGGACCTGTTTTTT
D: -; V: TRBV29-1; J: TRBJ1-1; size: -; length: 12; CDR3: CCVDLEGTEAFF; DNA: TGTTGCGTTGACTTGGAGGGCACTGAAGCTTTCTTT
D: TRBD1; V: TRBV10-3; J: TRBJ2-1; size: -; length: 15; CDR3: CAFRTGTGAYNEQFF; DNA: TGTGCCTTCAGAACCGGGACAGGGGCGTACAATGAGCAATTCTTC
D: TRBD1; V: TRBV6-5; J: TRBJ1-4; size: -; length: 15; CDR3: CASKVGETGVEKSFF; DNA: TGTGCCAGCAAAGTCGGTGAAACAGGGGTTGAAAAATCGTTTTTT
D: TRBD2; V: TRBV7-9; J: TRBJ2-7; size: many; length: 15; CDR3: CASSLGLARDYEQYF; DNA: TGTGCCAGCAGCTTAGGACTAGCGCGAGACTACGAGCAGTACTTC
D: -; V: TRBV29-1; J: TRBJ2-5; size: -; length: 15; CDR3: CSVGTDGGRAETQYF; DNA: TGCAGCGTTGGAACGGACGGGGGGCGAGCAGAGACCCAATACTTC
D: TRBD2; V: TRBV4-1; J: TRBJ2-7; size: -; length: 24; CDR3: CASNRIEGQGRPTGTSGGMYEQYF; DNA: TGCGCCAGCAACCGAATAGAGGGGCAGGGTCGCCCGACCGGGACTAGCGGGGGGATGTACGAGCAGTACTTC
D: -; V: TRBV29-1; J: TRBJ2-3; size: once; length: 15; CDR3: CSVKGGACITDTQYF; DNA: TGCAGCGTTAAGGGCGGGGCCTGTATCACAGATACGCAGTATTTT
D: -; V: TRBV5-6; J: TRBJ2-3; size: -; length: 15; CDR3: CASSLWDRRTDMQCF; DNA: TGTGCCAGCAGCTTGTGGGATAGGAGGACAGATATGCAGTGTTTT
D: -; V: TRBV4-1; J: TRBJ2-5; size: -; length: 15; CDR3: CASSQDLYLQETRYF; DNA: TGCGCCAGCAGCCAAGATCTTTATTTGCAAGAGACCCGGTACTTC
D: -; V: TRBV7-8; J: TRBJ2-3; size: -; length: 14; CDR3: CVGSSDWYEGTQYF; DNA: TGTGTCGGCAGCTCCGACTGGTATGAGGGTACGCAGTATTTT
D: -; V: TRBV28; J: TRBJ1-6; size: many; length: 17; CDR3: CASSLGGNGHNNSPLHF; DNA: TGTGCCAGCAGTTTGGGTGGTAACGGACACAACAATTCACCCCTCCACTTT
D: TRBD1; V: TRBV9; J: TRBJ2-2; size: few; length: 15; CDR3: CASSRTGGAAGELFF; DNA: TGTGCCAGCAGCCGTACAGGGGGCGCTGCCGGGGAGCTGTTTTTT
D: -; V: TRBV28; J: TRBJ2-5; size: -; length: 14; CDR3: CANSSTSGFETQYF; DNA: TGTGCCAACAGCTCGACTAGTGGGTTTGAGACCCAGTACTTC
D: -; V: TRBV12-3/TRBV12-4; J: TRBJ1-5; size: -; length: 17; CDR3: CASCRLSGSNNNQPQHF; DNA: TGTGCCAGCTGCCGCCTTTCAGGGAGCAATAACAATCAGCCCCAGCATTTT
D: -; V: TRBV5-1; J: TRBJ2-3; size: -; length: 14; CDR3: CASNFNDSPDTQYF; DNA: TGTGCCAGCAACTTTAATGACAGTCCGGATACGCAGTATTTT
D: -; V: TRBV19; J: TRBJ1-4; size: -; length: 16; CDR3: CANSPAHSSTNEKLFF; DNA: TGTGCCAATAGTCCCGCTCACAGTTCAACTAATGAAAAACTGTTTTTT
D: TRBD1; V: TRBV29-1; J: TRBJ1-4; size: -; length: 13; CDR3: CRITGTGNEKLFF; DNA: TGCAGGATCACCGGGACAGGGAATGAAAAACTGTTTTTT
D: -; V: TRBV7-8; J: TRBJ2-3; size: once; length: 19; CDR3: CASSSNPLRDPRPTNTQYF; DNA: TGTGCCAGCAGCTCCAACCCCCTCCGGGACCCCCGCCCAACAAATACGCAGTATTTT
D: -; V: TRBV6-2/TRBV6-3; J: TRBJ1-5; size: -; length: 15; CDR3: CSSSYSRVTNQHQHF; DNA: TGTTCCAGCAGTTACTCGAGGGTCACCAATCAGCACCAGCATTTT
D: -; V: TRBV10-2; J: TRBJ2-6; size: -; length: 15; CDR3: CASSRGGGEANVLTF; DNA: TGCGCCAGCAGCAGGGGGGGAGGAGAGGCCAATGTCCTGACTTTC
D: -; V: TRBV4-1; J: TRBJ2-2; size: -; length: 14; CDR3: CASSHVATTGELFF; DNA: TGCGCCAGTAGCCATGTCGCCACCACCGGGGAGCTGTTTTTT
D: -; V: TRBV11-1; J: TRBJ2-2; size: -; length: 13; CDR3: CASGFWDTGELFF; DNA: TGTGCAAGTGGCTTTTGGGACACCGGGGAGCTGTTTTTT
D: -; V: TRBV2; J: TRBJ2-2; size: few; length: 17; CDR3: CASGRTRYQTNTGELFF; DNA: TGTGCCAGCGGGCGGACTCGCTATCAAACGAACACCGGGGAGCTGTTTTTT
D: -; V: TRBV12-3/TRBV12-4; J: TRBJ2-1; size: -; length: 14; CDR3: CASSFEYTYNEHFF; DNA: TGTGCCAGCAGTTTTGAGTACACTTACAATGAGCACTTCTTC
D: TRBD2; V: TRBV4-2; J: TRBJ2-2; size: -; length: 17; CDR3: CTSSQGGLAGDFEEMFF; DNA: TGTACCAGCAGCCAAGGGGGCCTAGCGGGAGATTTCGAGGAGATGTTTTTT
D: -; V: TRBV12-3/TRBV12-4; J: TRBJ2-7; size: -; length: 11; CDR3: CASSQSLGQYF; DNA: TGCGCCAGCAGTCAGTCTCTTGGGCAGTACTTC
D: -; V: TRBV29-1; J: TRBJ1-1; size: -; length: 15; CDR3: CSASPDWAMYTEAFF; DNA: TGCAGCGCTTCCCCCGATTGGGCAATGTACACTGAAGCTTTCTTT
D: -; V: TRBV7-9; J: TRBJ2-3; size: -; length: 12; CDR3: CASSLADEPQYF; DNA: TGTGCCAGCAGCTTAGCGGATGAGCCCCAGTATTTT
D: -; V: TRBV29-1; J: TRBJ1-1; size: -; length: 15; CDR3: CSVSPGWGMNTEAFF; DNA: TGCAGTGTCTCCCCTGGGTGGGGGATGAACACTGAAGCTTTCTTT
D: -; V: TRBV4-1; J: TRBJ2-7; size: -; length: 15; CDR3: CTGSQGGGPVYEQYF; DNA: TGCACCGGCAGCCAAGGAGGGGGACCCGTCTACGAGCAGTACTTC
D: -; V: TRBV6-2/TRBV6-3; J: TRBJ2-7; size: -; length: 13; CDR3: CASNLDATYEQYF; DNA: TGCGCCAGCAATTTGGACGCTACTTACGAGCAGTACTTC
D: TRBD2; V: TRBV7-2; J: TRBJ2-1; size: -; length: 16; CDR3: CASILVGGRVAYEQFF; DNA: TGTGCCAGCATCTTAGTCGGCGGGAGGGTGGCCTACGAGCAGTTCTTC
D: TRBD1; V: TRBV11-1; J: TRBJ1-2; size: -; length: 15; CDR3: CTSSPGQGQSYGNTF; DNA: TGTACCAGCAGCCCGGGACAGGGTCAGAGTTATGGCAACACCTTC
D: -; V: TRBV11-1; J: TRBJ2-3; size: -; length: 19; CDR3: CASSSEGNSVGVRTDTQYF; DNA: TGTGCCAGCAGCTCTGAGGGAAACTCTGTTGGAGTCCGCACAGATACGCAGTATTTT
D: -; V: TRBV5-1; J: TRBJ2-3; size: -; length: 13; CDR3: CANSSPGPETQYF; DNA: TGCGCCAACAGCTCCCCGGGTCCAGAAACGCAGTATTTT
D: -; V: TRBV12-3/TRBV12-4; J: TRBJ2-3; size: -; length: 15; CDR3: CASSTDCTVGDTQYF; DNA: TGTGCCAGCAGTACCGACTGTACTGTTGGGGATACGCAGTATTTT
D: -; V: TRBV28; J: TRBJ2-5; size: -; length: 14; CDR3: CTSSLGGRPETQYF; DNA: TGTACCAGCAGTTTGGGTGGGCGGCCCGAGACCCAGTACTTC
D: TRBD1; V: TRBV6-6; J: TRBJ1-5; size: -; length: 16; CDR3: CASSYGDRVSIQPQQF; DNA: TGTGCCAGCAGTTACGGCGACAGGGTGAGCATTCAGCCCCAGCAGTTT
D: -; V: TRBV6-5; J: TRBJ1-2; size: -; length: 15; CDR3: CASTPQGRENYGYTF; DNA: TGTGCCAGCACCCCCCAGGGCAGGGAAAACTATGGCTACACCTTC
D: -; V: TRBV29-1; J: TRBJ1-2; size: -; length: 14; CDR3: CSVNFGQSIYGYTF; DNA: TGCAGCGTCAATTTTGGACAGTCCATCTATGGCTACACCTTC
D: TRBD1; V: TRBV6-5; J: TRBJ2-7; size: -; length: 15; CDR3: CTSSFGQGRAYEQYF; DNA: TGTACCAGCAGTTTTGGACAGGGAAGAGCCTACGAGCAATATTTC
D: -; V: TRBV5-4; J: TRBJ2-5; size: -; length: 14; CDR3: CASSLARYGETQYF; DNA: TGTGCCAGCAGCTTAGCCAGGTACGGGGAGACCCAGTACTTC
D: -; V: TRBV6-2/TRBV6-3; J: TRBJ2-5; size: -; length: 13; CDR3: CASSYPQRETHYF; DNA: TGTGCCAGCAGTTACCCGCAGCGAGAGACCCACTACTTC
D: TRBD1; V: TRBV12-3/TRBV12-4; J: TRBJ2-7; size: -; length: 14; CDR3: CASCRTGGSYGQYF; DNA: TGTGCCAGCTGCCGGACAGGGGGCTCCTACGGGCAGTACTTC
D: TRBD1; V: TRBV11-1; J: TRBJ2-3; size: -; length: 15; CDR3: CANSFADRGADTQFF; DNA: TGTGCCAACAGCTTCGCCGACAGGGGGGCGGATACGCAGTTTTTT
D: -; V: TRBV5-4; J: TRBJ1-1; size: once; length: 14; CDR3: CASSIPGVNTEAFF; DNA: TGTGCCAGCAGCATTCCCGGGGTGAACACTGAAGCTTTCTTC
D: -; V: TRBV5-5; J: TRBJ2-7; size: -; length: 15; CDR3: CVSSLGGTTRNEQYF; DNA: TGTGTCAGCAGCTTAGGCGGGACCACTCGCAACGAGCAGTACTTC
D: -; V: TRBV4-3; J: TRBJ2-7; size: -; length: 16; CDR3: CASSQEIAVSFCEQYF; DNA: TGCGCCAGCAGCCAAGAAATAGCGGTGAGCTTCTGCGAGCAGTACTTC